This T cell receptor (beta chain) comes out of a study of cytomegalovirus exposure and HLA in healthy donors. The PCR used 60 Vbeta and 13 Jbeta primers. Sequencing used immunoSEQ multiplex PCR; TCRdb keeps in-frame clones, though not all of them. The sample shows about 190,000 clones, approximately 80% of them seen only once. Overall study results and limits: Within the data, a cluster of highly shared sequence variants was likely a sequencing artifact. Being productive about 87% or about 30% of the time was typical of most TCR beta V segments in an earlier analysis.

As concerns this clone: Its specificity is not known. One end of the junction does not line up with germline, which may come from a read error.

The CDR3 runs to 15 residues. In germline, CDR1 is SGHDT, CDR2 YYEEEE. The sample was PBMCs. The chain recombines TRBV5-6 with TRBJ1-3; D uncertain. This sequence originates from a woman younger than 45 in good health and CMV-seropositive. The CDR3 region is CANSLLGRAGNTIYF. The CDR3 DNA follows: TGTGCCAACAGCTTGCTAGGGCGGGCTGGAAACACCATATATTTT.